Each of the 9 T cell receptor beta chains below was sequenced from the same sample in a study of blood T cell repertoires in COVID-19. The table came from immunoSEQ multiplex PCR; TCRdb's copy has only in-frame clones and leaves some out. The data contain some 250,000 clones, 70% to 90% of them seen just once; the ten biggest clones take up approximately 6.8%. The material sequenced was peripheral blood. The source of these receptors is a woman aged 70-85 years with active or convalescent COVID-19.

J is TRBJ1-4 and V is TRBV7-2; D not resolved. Trimming stripped 5 bases from V and 0 bases from J, with 4 bases between. This CDR3 is built from 13 residues. Germline loops: CDR1 SGHTA, CDR2 FQGNSA. CDR3 in DNA: TGTGCCAGCAGCCCCACAACTAATGAAAAACTGTTTTTT. Translating gives CASSPTTNEKLFF.

The gene calls are TRBV7-9 and TRBJ2-3, with 10 bases lining up with TRBD1. The junction had 21 bases not matched to a gene; V was cut back by 4 bases and J by 8 bases. This CDR3 is built from 19 residues. Germline CDR1 is SEHNR and CDR2 is FQNEAQ (reference sequence). The CDR3 loop is CASSSGTGVVGVDEFTQYF. CDR3 DNA sequence: TGTGCCAGCAGCTCCGGGACAGGGGTTGTGGGGGTCGACGAATTTACGCAGTATTTT.

The V and J genes are TRBV7-2 and TRBJ1-6; TRBD1 matches 10 bases. Losses at the gene ends were 8 bases for V and 9 bases for J; bases not matched to a gene: 10. This CDR3 has 15 residues. The germline CDR1 and CDR2 sequences are SGHTA and FQGNSA. CDR3 loop: CASSRDRDRGSPLHF. Here the CDR3 DNA reads TGTGCCAGCTCCCGTGACCGGGACAGGGGTTCACCCCTCCACTTT.

The chain links TRBV4-3 to TRBJ1-5; D gene uncertain. Trimming shortened V by 1 base and J by 3 bases, and 19 bases separated the two germline ends. CDR3 length: 18 amino acids. Germline CDR1 and CDR2: LGHNA and YSLEER. The CDR3: CASSQGYHGNGVNQPQHF. The CDR3 DNA follows: TGCGCCAGCAGCCAAGGCTACCATGGCAACGGAGTCAATCAGCCCCAGCATTTT.

The gene calls are TRBV19 and TRBJ2-2; TRBD1 matches at 7 bases. The length of the CDR3 is 16 residues. In germline, CDR1 is LNHDA, CDR2 SQIVND (reference sequence). V lost 1 base to trimming and J lost 4 bases; unmatched junction nucleotides: 6. As DNA, the CDR3 is TGTGCCAGTAGTATAGTTTGGGGGACAGTCACCGGGGAGCTGTTTTTT. This codes for CASSIVWGTVTGELFF.

This clone came up a few times. The J gene is TRBJ1-3, the V gene TRBV14, with a possible D match to TRBD1 (5 bases). CDR1 is SGHDN and CDR2 is FVKESK in the germline V gene. The CDR3 consists of 16 residues. V was clipped by 4 bases and J by 4 bases, with 17 bases between them. This chain's CDR3 is CASSPNSGQGGNTIYF. The CDR3 DNA reads as TGTGCCAGCAGCCCGAATAGTGGGCAGGGCGGAAACACCATATATTTT.

This chain links TRBV5-1 with TRBJ1-1; D unclear. This CDR3 is built from 14 residues. In germline, CDR1 is SGHRS, CDR2 YFSETQ. V was cut by 0 bases and J by 3 bases, with 9 bases left in between. CDR3 in DNA: TGCGCCAGCAGCTTGGTTGGTGGAGACACTGAAGCTTTCTTT. It yields the protein CASSLVGGDTEAFF.

This chain links TRBV2 with TRBJ2-6; 11 bases match TRBD2. The CDR3 extends over 17 amino acids. V was pared by 9 bases and J by 3 bases, with 10 bases of the junction left unmatched. Germline assignment: CDR1 SNHLY and CDR2 FYNNEI. CDR3 DNA sequence: TGTGCCAGTGGGACTTTAGCGGGGGGGTTTGGGGCCAACGTCCTGACTTTC. Encoded protein: CASGTLAGGFGANVLTF.

The chain has TRBV14 and TRBJ1-1, with TRBD1 matching 7 bases. Germline trimming cut 1 base from V and 8 bases from J; bases unmatched to any gene: 7. This CDR3 is built from 14 residues. The germline V gene has CDR1 SGHDN and CDR2 FVKESK. CDR3 protein: CASSQAWTGHEAFF. CDR3 nucleotide sequence: TGTGCCAGCAGCCAAGCTTGGACAGGACACGAAGCTTTCTTT.